The clone carrying this T cell receptor beta chain was recorded once. TCRdb's copy holds only in-frame clones and misses some; the assay was immunoSEQ multiplex PCR. The profile shows roughly 61,000 clones, about 94% of them singletons. The sample belongs to a study of T cell changes during pregnancy in multiple sclerosis. The sequencing used CD8+ T cells from peripheral blood mononuclear cells, collected after pregnancy. The clonotype originates from a female donor with multiple sclerosis, enrolled in a pregnancy study.

The CDR3 here is CASSYDRLQETQYF. For the CDR3, the DNA is TGTGCCAGCAGTTACGACAGACTCCAAGAGACCCAGTACTTC. The chain uses TRBV6-5 and TRBJ2-5; D may be TRBD1 (5 bases). CDR3 length equals 14 residues. The germline V and J ends were trimmed by 2 bases and 1 base, with 8 bases remaining between them. The germline V gene encodes CDR1 MNHEY and CDR2 SVGAGI.